Listed below are T cell receptor beta chains from one sample, sequenced in a study of T cell responses to AZD1222 COVID-19 vaccine. Using immunoSEQ multiplex PCR, the repertoire was profiled, and TCRdb retains in-frame clones only, with some absent. The sample includes 90,000 to 120,000 clones, under 95% of them seen just once. The sequences come from peripheral blood, collected on day 0 of AZD1222 vaccination. The receptors here all came from an adult in good health. The CDR3 runs from the conserved cysteine through the conserved F or W. Each record gives: clone size, V gene, J gene, D gene, CDR3 DNA, CDR3 protein. D genes are given only for firm matches. The size field is filled for only some rows; it gives once, few, many or a size class.

size: NA; V: TRBV11-3; J: TRBJ2-1; D: NA; DNA: TGTGCCAGCAGCCCATCGGCCGGGGCGGACAATGAGCAGTTCTTC; CDR3: CASSPSAGADNEQFF
size: NA; V: TRBV30; J: TRBJ2-7; D: TRBD1; DNA: TGTGCCGGCCGCTCCGGGACAGGGTTCAACGAGCAGTACTTC; CDR3: CAGRSGTGFNEQYF
size: NA; V: TRBV7-3; J: TRBJ2-3; D: NA; DNA: TGTGCCAGCAGCTTAGTCGGCGGGGTTGCTAGCACAGATACGCAGTATTTT; CDR3: CASSLVGGVASTDTQYF
size: NA; V: TRBV5-1; J: TRBJ2-2; D: NA; DNA: TGCGCCAGCAGCTTGGGAAGCGGGGAGCTGTTTTTT; CDR3: CASSLGSGELFF
size: NA; V: TRBV4-2; J: TRBJ2-2; D: TRBD2; DNA: TGTGCCAGCAGCCTCAACATACTAGCGGAGATGAACACCGGGGAGCTGTTTTTT; CDR3: CASSLNILAEMNTGELFF
size: NA; V: TRBV13; J: TRBJ2-6; D: TRBD1; DNA: TGTGCCAGCAGCTTCCAACCGGGACAGGGGGTATCTGGGGCCAACGTCCTGACTTTC; CDR3: CASSFQPGQGVSGANVLTF
size: NA; V: TRBV19; J: TRBJ1-2; D: NA; DNA: TGTGCCAGTAGTATACAGGGAGGGCATGGCTACACCTTC; CDR3: CASSIQGGHGYTF
size: once; V: TRBV3-1/TRBV3-2; J: TRBJ1-5; D: NA; DNA: TGTGCCAGCAGCCCCTCGCGGGATCAGCCCCAGCATTTT; CDR3: CASSPSRDQPQHF
size: NA; V: TRBV7-2; J: TRBJ1-1; D: NA; DNA: TGTGCCAGCAGCTTAGGTGGGACGAACACTGAAGCTTTCTTT; CDR3: CASSLGGTNTEAFF
size: NA; V: TRBV19; J: TRBJ2-1; D: NA; DNA: TGTGCCAGTAGTTTGGGGAGCTCCTACAATGAGCAGTTCTTC; CDR3: CASSLGSSYNEQFF
size: NA; V: TRBV3-1/TRBV3-2; J: TRBJ2-5; D: TRBD2; DNA: TGTGCCAGCAGCCAAGAAGCGAGCGGGGGGGCCTGGGAGACCCAGTACTTC; CDR3: CASSQEASGGAWETQYF
size: NA; V: TRBV5-6; J: TRBJ2-7; D: NA; DNA: TGTGCCAGCAGCACCTGGGTAGGGGGCTCCTACGAGCAGTACTTC; CDR3: CASSTWVGGSYEQYF
size: NA; V: TRBV24-1; J: TRBJ1-2; D: NA; DNA: TGTGCCACCAGTGATCCCGAAGGGGACTTATATGGCTACACCTTC; CDR3: CATSDPEGDLYGYTF
size: NA; V: TRBV15; J: TRBJ1-4; D: NA; DNA: TGTGCCACCAGCAGAGAGGGGACATTAACTAATGAAAAACTGTTTTTT; CDR3: CATSREGTLTNEKLFF
size: NA; V: TRBV6-5; J: TRBJ2-7; D: TRBD1; DNA: TGTGCCAGCAATCGTCCGGGACAGGGCTACGAGCAGTACTTC; CDR3: CASNRPGQGYEQYF
size: NA; V: TRBV13; J: TRBJ1-1; D: NA; DNA: TGTGCCAGCAGCCCCACCCCGGCCCCCACGAAGGCTTTCTTT; CDR3: CASSPTPAPTKAFF
size: NA; V: TRBV11-3; J: TRBJ2-7; D: TRBD2; DNA: TGTGCCAGCGCGGGGGAGCGGGGGGGCTTCTCCTACGAGCAGTACTTC; CDR3: CASAGERGGFSYEQYF
size: NA; V: TRBV5-6; J: TRBJ1-2; D: NA; DNA: TGTGCCAGCAGCTTGGGTTCAGAACAAGGGAGGAATGGCTACACCTTC; CDR3: CASSLGSEQGRNGYTF
size: NA; V: TRBV5-1; J: TRBJ2-2; D: TRBD2; DNA: TGCGCCAGCAGCTTAGGGACTACCTCAGGCAAGGCCGGGGAGCTGTTTTTT; CDR3: CASSLGTTSGKAGELFF
size: NA; V: TRBV6-4; J: TRBJ1-6; D: NA; DNA: TGTGCCAGCAGAAATGGGGGTTCACCCCTCCACTTT; CDR3: CASRNGGSPLHF
size: NA; V: TRBV30; J: TRBJ2-1; D: TRBD1; DNA: TGTGCCTGGAGTGACAGGGGGGACGATGAGCAGTTCTTC; CDR3: CAWSDRGDDEQFF
size: NA; V: TRBV3-1/TRBV3-2; J: TRBJ2-1; D: TRBD2; DNA: TGTGCCAGCAGCTGGACTAGCGGGGGGAGCTCCTACAATGAGCAGTTCTTC; CDR3: CASSWTSGGSSYNEQFF
size: NA; V: TRBV12-3/TRBV12-4; J: TRBJ1-6; D: NA; DNA: TGTGCCAGCAGTTTGGGGGGGCCCCTCCACTTT; CDR3: CASSLGGPLHF
size: few; V: TRBV13; J: TRBJ2-7; D: NA; DNA: TGTGCCAGCAGCCTGGGCCAGGGCTTCTACGAGCAGTACTTC; CDR3: CASSLGQGFYEQYF
size: NA; V: TRBV6-2/TRBV6-3; J: TRBJ2-2; D: NA; DNA: TGTGCCAGCAGTTTGGAGGGGCGAACGAACACCGGGGAGCTGTTTTTT; CDR3: CASSLEGRTNTGELFF
size: NA; V: TRBV7-2; J: TRBJ1-3; D: NA; DNA: TGTGCCAGCAGCTTATCTAGTGTCGGAAACACCATATATTTT; CDR3: CASSLSSVGNTIYF
size: NA; V: TRBV19; J: TRBJ1-5; D: NA; DNA: TGTGCCACCCAACCGACGGGACGCCGAGGAGGGAACCAGCCCCAGCATTTT; CDR3: CATQPTGRRGGNQPQHF
size: NA; V: TRBV3-1/TRBV3-2; J: TRBJ2-6; D: NA; DNA: TGTGCCAGCAGCCAATTAGCGGTCGGGGCCAACGTCCTGACTTTC; CDR3: CASSQLAVGANVLTF
size: NA; V: TRBV6-5; J: TRBJ1-1; D: NA; DNA: TGTGCCAGCAGAATGACAGTGAACACTGAAGCTTTCTTT; CDR3: CASRMTVNTEAFF
size: NA; V: TRBV3-1/TRBV3-2; J: TRBJ2-5; D: TRBD1; DNA: TGTGCCAGCAGCTACCCGGATCCAGGGGGAGAGACCCAGTACTTC; CDR3: CASSYPDPGGETQYF
size: once; V: TRBV2; J: TRBJ1-1; D: NA; DNA: TGTGCCAGCAGTGTTAGGGGCGGCCAGGCTGAAGCTTTCTTT; CDR3: CASSVRGGQAEAFF
size: NA; V: TRBV29-1; J: TRBJ2-7; D: NA; DNA: TGCAGCGTGGGGGGGGACAAGCCTTACGAGCAGTACTTC; CDR3: CSVGGDKPYEQYF
size: NA; V: TRBV7-8; J: TRBJ2-5; D: TRBD2; DNA: TGTGCCAGCAGCTCTACTAGCGGGAGTTTGGAGACCCAGTACTTC; CDR3: CASSSTSGSLETQYF
size: once; V: TRBV6-5; J: TRBJ2-2; D: NA; DNA: TGTGCCAGCAGTCCCGACATACAGAACACCGGGGAGCTGTTTTTT; CDR3: CASSPDIQNTGELFF
size: NA; V: TRBV24-1; J: TRBJ1-4; D: NA; DNA: TGTGCCACCAGTGACCCTAACAACGAAAAACTGTTTTTT; CDR3: CATSDPNNEKLFF
size: NA; V: TRBV7-9; J: TRBJ2-1; D: NA; DNA: TGTGCCAGCAGCCCATACTCCGAGCAGTTCTTC; CDR3: CASSPYSEQFF
size: NA; V: TRBV5-8; J: TRBJ2-5; D: NA; DNA: TGTGCCAGCAGCTTGGGTTACCTGACCGGGCTAGCCCAAGAGACCCAGTACTTC; CDR3: CASSLGYLTGLAQETQYF
size: NA; V: TRBV27; J: TRBJ1-1; D: NA; DNA: TGTGCCAGCAGTTTATGGGGGCCGCGCACTGAAGCTTTCTTT; CDR3: CASSLWGPRTEAFF
size: NA; V: TRBV6-5; J: TRBJ2-7; D: NA; DNA: TGTGCCAGCAGTTACGGGAGTAACCACGAGCAGTACTTC; CDR3: CASSYGSNHEQYF
size: NA; V: TRBV28; J: TRBJ1-1; D: NA; DNA: TGTGCCAGCAGTCCCCCGGACAGTATCGGCACTGAAGCTTTCTTT; CDR3: CASSPPDSIGTEAFF
size: NA; V: TRBV19; J: TRBJ1-5; D: NA; DNA: TGTGCCAGTAGTATCTCCGACAATAGCAATCAGCCCCAGCATTTT; CDR3: CASSISDNSNQPQHF
size: NA; V: TRBV11-1; J: TRBJ2-3; D: NA; DNA: TGTGCCAGCAGCTCCCGGGGGGCGGGGACCTTTGGTACGCAGTATTTT; CDR3: CASSSRGAGTFGTQYF